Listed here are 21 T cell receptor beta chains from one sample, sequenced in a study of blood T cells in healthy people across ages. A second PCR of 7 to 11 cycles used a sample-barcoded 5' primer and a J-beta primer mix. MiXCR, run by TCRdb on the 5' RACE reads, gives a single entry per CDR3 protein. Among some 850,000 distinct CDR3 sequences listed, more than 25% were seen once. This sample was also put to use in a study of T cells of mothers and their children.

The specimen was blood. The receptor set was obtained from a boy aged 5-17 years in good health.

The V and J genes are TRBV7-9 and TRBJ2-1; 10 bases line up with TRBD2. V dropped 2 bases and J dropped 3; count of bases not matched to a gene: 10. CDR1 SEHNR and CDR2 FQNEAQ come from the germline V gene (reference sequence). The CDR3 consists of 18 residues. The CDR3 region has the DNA TGTGCCAGCAGCTTACGTCCCGTACTAGCGGGGAACTACAATGAGCAGTTCTTC. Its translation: CASSLRPVLAGNYNEQFF.

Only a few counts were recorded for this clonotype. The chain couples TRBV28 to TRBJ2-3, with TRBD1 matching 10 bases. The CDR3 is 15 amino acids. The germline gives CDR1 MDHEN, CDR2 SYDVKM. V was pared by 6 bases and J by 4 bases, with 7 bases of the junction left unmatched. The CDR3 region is CASSFGQGVSDTQYF. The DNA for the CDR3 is TGTGCCAGCAGCTTTGGACAGGGGGTATCAGATACGCAGTATTTT. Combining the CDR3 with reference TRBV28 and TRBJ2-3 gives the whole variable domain DVKVTQSSRYLVKRTGEKVFLECVQDMDHENMFWYRQDPGLGLRLIYFSYDVKMKEKGDIPEGYSVSREKKERFSLILESASTNQTSMYLCASSFGQGVSDTQYFGPGTRLTVL.

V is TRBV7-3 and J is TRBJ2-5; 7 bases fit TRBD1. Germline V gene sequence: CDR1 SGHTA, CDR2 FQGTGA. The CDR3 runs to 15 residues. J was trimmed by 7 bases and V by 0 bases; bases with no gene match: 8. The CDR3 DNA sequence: TGTGCCAGCAGCTTAACCGGGGACAGCATGGGGACCCAGTACTTC. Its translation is CASSLTGDSMGTQYF.

In DNA form, the CDR3 reads TGTGCCAGCAGCCCCATGCGGAGCGACCAAGAGACCCAGTACTTC. This sequence encodes CASSPMRSDQETQYF. The chain combines TRBV7-3 with TRBJ2-5; the D is unclear. CDR1 is SGHTA, CDR2 FQGTGA, per germline. The CDR3 covers 15 residues. Trimming shortened V by 5 bases and J by 0 bases, and 13 bases separated the two germline ends.

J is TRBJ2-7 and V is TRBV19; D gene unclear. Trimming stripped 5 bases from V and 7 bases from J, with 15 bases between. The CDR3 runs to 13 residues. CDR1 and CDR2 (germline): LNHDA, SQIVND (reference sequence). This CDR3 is CASSAQEMGEQYF. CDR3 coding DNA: TGTGCCAGTAGTGCCCAGGAAATGGGTGAGCAGTACTTC.

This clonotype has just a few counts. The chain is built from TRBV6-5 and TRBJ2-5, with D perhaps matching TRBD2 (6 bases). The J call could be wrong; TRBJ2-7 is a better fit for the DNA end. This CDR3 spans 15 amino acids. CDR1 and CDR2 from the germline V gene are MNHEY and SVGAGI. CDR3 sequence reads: CASSRPGGIGYEQYF. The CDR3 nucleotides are TGTGCCAGCAGTCGACCTGGGGGGATTGGGTACGAGCAGTACTTC.

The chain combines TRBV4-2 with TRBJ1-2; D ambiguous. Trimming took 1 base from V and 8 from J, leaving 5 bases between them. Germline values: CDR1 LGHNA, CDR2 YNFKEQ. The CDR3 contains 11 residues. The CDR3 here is CASSQGSGYTF. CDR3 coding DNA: TGTGCCAGCAGCCAAGGTAGCGGCTACACCTTC.

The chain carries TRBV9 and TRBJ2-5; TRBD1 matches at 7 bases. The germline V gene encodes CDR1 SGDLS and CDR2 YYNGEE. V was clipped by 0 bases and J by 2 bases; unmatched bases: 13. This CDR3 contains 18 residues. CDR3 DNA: TGTGCCAGCAGCGTAGGTGCCGAGACAGGGACCTTTCAAGAGACCCAGTACTTC. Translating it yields CASSVGAETGTFQETQYF.

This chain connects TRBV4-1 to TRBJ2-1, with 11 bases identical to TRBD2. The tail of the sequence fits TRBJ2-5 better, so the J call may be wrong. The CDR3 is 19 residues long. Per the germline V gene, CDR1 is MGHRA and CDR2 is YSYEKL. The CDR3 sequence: CASSQVSSGGRIYQETQYF. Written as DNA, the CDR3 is TGCGCCAGCAGCCAAGTTTCTAGCGGGGGGCGCATTTATCAAGAGACCCAGTACTTC.

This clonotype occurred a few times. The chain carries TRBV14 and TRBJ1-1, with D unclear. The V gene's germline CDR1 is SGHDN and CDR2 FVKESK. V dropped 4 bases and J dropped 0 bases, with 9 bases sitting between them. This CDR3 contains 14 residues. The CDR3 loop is CASSPLRVNTEAFF. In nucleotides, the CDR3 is TGTGCCAGCAGCCCCCTGAGGGTGAACACTGAAGCTTTCTTT.

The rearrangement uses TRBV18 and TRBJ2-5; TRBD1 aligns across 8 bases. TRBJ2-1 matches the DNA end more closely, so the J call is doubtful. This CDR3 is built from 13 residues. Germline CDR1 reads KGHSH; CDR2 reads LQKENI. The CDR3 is CASSKDRVTEQFF. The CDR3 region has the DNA TGTGCCAGCTCAAAGGACAGGGTCACTGAGCAGTTCTTC.

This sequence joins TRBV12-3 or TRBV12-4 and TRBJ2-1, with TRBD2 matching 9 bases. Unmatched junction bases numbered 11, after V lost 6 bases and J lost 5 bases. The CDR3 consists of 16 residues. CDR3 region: CASSRRAAGGNNEQFF. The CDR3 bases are TGTGCCAGCAGCCGCCGGGCAGCGGGGGGTAACAATGAGCAGTTCTTC.

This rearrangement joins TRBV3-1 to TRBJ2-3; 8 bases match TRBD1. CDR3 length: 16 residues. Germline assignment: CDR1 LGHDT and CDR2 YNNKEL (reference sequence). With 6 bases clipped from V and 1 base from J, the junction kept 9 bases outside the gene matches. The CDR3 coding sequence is TGTGCCAGCAGTCCCTTCACAGGGGGACGCACAGATACGCAGTATTTT. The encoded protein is CASSPFTGGRTDTQYF.

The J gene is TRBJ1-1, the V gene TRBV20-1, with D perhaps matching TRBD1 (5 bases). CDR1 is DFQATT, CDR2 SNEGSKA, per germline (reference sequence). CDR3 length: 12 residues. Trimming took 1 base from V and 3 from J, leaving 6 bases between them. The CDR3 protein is CSARVGDTEAFF. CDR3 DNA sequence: TGCAGTGCTAGAGTGGGGGACACTGAAGCTTTCTTT.

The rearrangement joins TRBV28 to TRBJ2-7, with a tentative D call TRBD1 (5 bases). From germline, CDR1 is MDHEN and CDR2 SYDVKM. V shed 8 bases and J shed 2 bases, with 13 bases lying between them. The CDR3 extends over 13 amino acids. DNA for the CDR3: TGTGCCAGCCTAAACCAGGGTGCCTACGAGCAGTACTTC. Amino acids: CASLNQGAYEQYF.

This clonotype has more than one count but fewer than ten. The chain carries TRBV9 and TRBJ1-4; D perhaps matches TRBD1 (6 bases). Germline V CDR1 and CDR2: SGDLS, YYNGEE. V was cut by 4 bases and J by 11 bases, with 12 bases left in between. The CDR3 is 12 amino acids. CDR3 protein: CASSSLDSKLFF. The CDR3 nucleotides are TGTGCCAGCAGCTCATTGGACAGTAAACTGTTTTTT.

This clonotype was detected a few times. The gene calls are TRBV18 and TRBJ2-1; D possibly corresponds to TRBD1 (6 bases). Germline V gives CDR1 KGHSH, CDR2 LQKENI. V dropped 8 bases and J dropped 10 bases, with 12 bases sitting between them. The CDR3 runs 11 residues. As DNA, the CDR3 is TGTGCCAGCCGCCGGGACACCGAGCAGTTCTTC. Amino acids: CASRRDTEQFF.

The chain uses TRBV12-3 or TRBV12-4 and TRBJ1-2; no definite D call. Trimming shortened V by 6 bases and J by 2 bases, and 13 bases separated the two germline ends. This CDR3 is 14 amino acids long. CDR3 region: CASSPSGPNYGYTF. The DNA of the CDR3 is TGTGCCAGCAGCCCTTCTGGGCCCAACTATGGCTACACCTTC.

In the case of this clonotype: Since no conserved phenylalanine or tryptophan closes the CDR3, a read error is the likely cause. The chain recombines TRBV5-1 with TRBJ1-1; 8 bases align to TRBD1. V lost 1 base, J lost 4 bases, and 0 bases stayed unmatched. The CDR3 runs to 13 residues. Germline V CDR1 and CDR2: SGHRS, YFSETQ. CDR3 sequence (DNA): TGCGCCAGCAGCTTGACAGGGGGCACTGAAGCTTTCTCT. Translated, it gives CASSLTGGTEAFS.

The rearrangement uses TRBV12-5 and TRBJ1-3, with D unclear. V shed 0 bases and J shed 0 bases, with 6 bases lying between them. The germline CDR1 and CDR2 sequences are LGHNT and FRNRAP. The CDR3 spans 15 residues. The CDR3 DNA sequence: TGTGCTAGTGGTTTGGTAGGATTCTCTGGAAACACCATATATTTT. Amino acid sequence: CASGLVGFSGNTIYF.

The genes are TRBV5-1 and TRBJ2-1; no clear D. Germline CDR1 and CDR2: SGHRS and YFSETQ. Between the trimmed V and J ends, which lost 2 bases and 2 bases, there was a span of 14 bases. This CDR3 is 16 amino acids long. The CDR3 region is CASSFKVPITYNEQFF. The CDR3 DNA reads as TGCGCCAGCAGCTTTAAGGTCCCTATCACCTACAATGAGCAGTTCTTC.